The rows below give T cell receptor beta chains drawn from one sample of a study of blood T cell repertoires in COVID-19. TCRdb's copy holds only in-frame clones and misses some; the assay was immunoSEQ multiplex PCR. The sample has approximately 160,000 clones; approximately 84% are singletons. Sequencing was performed on peripheral blood. The receptors shown here come from a man between 18 and 29 years old with active or convalescent COVID-19. The CDR3 runs from the conserved cysteine through the conserved F or W. A D gene is named only where the DNA matches it firmly. Clone size is given for some rows only: seen once, a few or many times, or a class if the clone is expanded.

TRBJ2-2 | NA | NA | TRBV6-5 | TGTGCCAGCAGCCAACAAACGAACACCGGGGAGCTGTTTTTT | CASSQQTNTGELFF
TRBJ2-2 | TRBD1 | NA | TRBV19 | TGTGCCAGTAGTATGGGACAGGGTCTCGGGGAGCTGTTTTTT | CASSMGQGLGELFF
TRBJ2-1 | TRBD2 | NA | TRBV13 | TGTGCCAGCAGCTTAGGTCTACTAGCGGGGGGTAATGAGCAGTTCTTC | CASSLGLLAGGNEQFF
TRBJ2-3 | TRBD2 | NA | TRBV5-4 | TGTGCCAGCCAAAAGCGGGGGGTCCCTAGCACAGATACGCAGTATTTT | CASQKRGVPSTDTQYF
TRBJ2-3 | NA | NA | TRBV23-1 | TGCGCCAGCAGTCAACCCCTTGGGGGAGGACAAGAGCAGTATTTT | CASSQPLGGGQEQYF
TRBJ2-2 | NA | NA | TRBV9 | TGTGCCAGCAGCGTAGGACTAGGGCCGAACACCGGGGAGCTGTTTTTT | CASSVGLGPNTGELFF
TRBJ2-3 | TRBD2 | NA | TRBV3-1/TRBV3-2 | TGTGCCAGCAGCCAAGGCGGGAGGGCCGGGGATACGCAGTATTTT | CASSQGGRAGDTQYF
TRBJ1-3 | TRBD1 | NA | TRBV5-6 | TGTGCCAGCAGCCTCACCGGGACAGTCTCTGGAAACACCATATATTTT | CASSLTGTVSGNTIYF
TRBJ1-1 | NA | NA | TRBV27 | TGTGCCAGCAGTTTGAAAAGGGGGGGGTACACTGAAGCTTTCTTT | CASSLKRGGYTEAFF
TRBJ1-1 | NA | few | TRBV29-1 | TGCAGCGTTGTAAGGGGAAGGGACACTGAAGCTTTCTTT | CSVVRGRDTEAFF
TRBJ1-6 | NA | NA | TRBV2 | TGTGCCAGCAGTGAAGACCTTAGAAGATCACCCCTCCACTTT | CASSEDLRRSPLHF
TRBJ1-1 | NA | NA | TRBV9 | TGTGCCAGCAGGCCCGGAGGGGCCACTGGTGAAGCTTTCTTT | CASRPGGATGEAFF
TRBJ1-2 | TRBD1 | NA | TRBV6-5 | TGTGCCAGCAGTTACTCCACCGGGACAGGGAGGGGCTACACCTTC | CASSYSTGTGRGYTF
TRBJ1-6 | NA | NA | TRBV15 | TGTGCCACCAGCAGGGCCGGGACCTATAATTCACCCCTCCACTTT | CATSRAGTYNSPLHF
TRBJ2-1 | TRBD2 | NA | TRBV7-2 | TGTGCCAGCAGCGGAATTAGCGGGGGGGCCAATGAGCAGTTCTTC | CASSGISGGANEQFF
TRBJ2-1 | NA | NA | TRBV7-9 | TGTGCCAGCAGCCGAAATCCAGGGAAGCTCAATGAGCAGTTCTTC | CASSRNPGKLNEQFF
TRBJ1-5 | TRBD1 | NA | TRBV27 | TGTGCCAGCAGTTTATCCGGACAGGCGGGGTATAGCAATCAGCCCCAGCATTTT | CASSLSGQAGYSNQPQHF
TRBJ2-7 | NA | NA | TRBV28 | TGTGCCATACAAGGGGACACATACGAGCAGTACTTC | CAIQGDTYEQYF
TRBJ2-7 | NA | NA | TRBV11-2 | TGTGCCAGCAGCTTAGAATACGCGGGAAGCTCCTACGAGCAGTACTTC | CASSLEYAGSSYEQYF
TRBJ1-5 | TRBD1 | NA | TRBV5-1 | TGCGCCAGCAGCCGGGACAGTAATAGCAATCAGCCCCAGCATTTT | CASSRDSNSNQPQHF
TRBJ1-2 | NA | NA | TRBV7-9 | TGTGCCAGCAGCTTGATAACGGAGACTCATGGCTACACCTTC | CASSLITETHGYTF
TRBJ2-3 | NA | NA | TRBV19 | TGTGCCAGTAGCCATGGGGGAGGTCGTCCAGATACGCAGTATTTT | CASSHGGGRPDTQYF
TRBJ2-7 | NA | NA | TRBV21-1 | TGTGCCATCGCCAGGGGGGCAAATCGGTACGAGCAGTACTTC | CAIARGANRYEQYF
TRBJ2-7 | NA | NA | TRBV4-2 | TGTGCCAGCAGCCAAGTGATCGGGTCAGCAGCCTACGAGCAGTACTTC | CASSQVIGSAAYEQYF
TRBJ2-7 | NA | many | TRBV11-2 | TGTGCCAGCAGCTTAGGTCCAGGGGCATACGAGCAGTACTTC | CASSLGPGAYEQYF
TRBJ1-2 | TRBD1 | NA | TRBV5-5 | TGTGCCAGCAGCTTACGCCCCGACAGGGCATATGGCTACACCTTC | CASSLRPDRAYGYTF
TRBJ2-7 | NA | NA | TRBV6-6 | TGTGCCAGCAGTTCCCAGTCCTACGAGCAGTACTTC | CASSSQSYEQYF
TRBJ1-5 | TRBD1 | once | TRBV10-1 | TGCGCCAGCAGTGAGAAGAGAGGGGGCGGTCAGCCCCAGCATTTT | CASSEKRGGGQPQHF
TRBJ1-5 | TRBD1 | few | TRBV28 | TGTGCCAGCAGTTCGGGACAGGGGGCTAGGGATCAGCCCCAGCATTTT | CASSSGQGARDQPQHF
TRBJ2-5 | NA | once | TRBV24-1 | TGTGCCACCAGGGAACAGGGTGAAGAGACCCAGTACTTC | CATREQGEETQYF
TRBJ1-2 | TRBD1 | once | TRBV15 | TGTGCCACCAGCAGAGGATACCCAAGGACAGGGGATGGCTACACCTTC | CATSRGYPRTGDGYTF
TRBJ2-7 | TRBD1 | NA | TRBV28 | TGTGCCAGCAGGACAGGGTTTGGCGAGCAGTACTTC | CASRTGFGEQYF
TRBJ1-1 | NA | NA | TRBV5-1 | TGCGCCAGCAGCAGGGGAGGGGACACTGAAGCTTTCTTT | CASSRGGDTEAFF
TRBJ1-3 | NA | NA | TRBV29-1 | TGCAGCGTAGCTCCGGGACTGGGCTCTGGAAACACCATATATTTT | CSVAPGLGSGNTIYF
TRBJ1-5 | NA | NA | TRBV30 | TGTGCCTGGGCCTATGATAGCAATCAGCCCCAGCATTTT | CAWAYDSNQPQHF
TRBJ1-2 | NA | NA | TRBV4-2 | TGTGCCAGCAGCCAACTCGGGGGGGGAGTAGAGGCCTATGGCTACACCTTC | CASSQLGGGVEAYGYTF